Following are 7 T cell receptor beta chains from one sample sequenced in a study of T cells of healthy individuals. MiXCR was run by TCRdb on the 5' RACE reads, yielding one entry per CDR3 protein. The data contain about 96,000 distinct CDR3 sequences, approximately 15% of them singletons. These receptors came from a human donor in good health.

This clonotype was counted only a few times. The genes are TRBV7-8 and TRBJ2-6; 8 positions agree with TRBD1. V dropped 3 bases and J dropped 0; count of bases not matched to a gene: 7. In germline, CDR1 is SGHVS, CDR2 FQNEAQ. This CDR3 is built from 18 residues. CDR3 residues: CASSFGQGSLSGANVLTF. The CDR3 DNA reads TGTGCCAGCAGCTTCGGACAGGGAAGTCTCTCTGGGGCCAACGTCCTGACTTTC. Drawing the rest from reference TRBV7-8 and TRBJ2-6, the complete variable domain is GAGVSQSPRYKVAKRGQDVALRCDPISGHVSLFWYQQALGQGPEFLTYFQNEAQLDKSGLPSDRFFAERPEGSVSTLKIQRTQQEDSAVYLCASSFGQGSLSGANVLTFGAGSRLTVL.

V usage is TRBV6-4 and J usage is TRBJ2-1; TRBD1 is a possible D gene (5 bases). V was clipped by 5 bases and J by 7 bases, with 21 bases between them. Germline V gives CDR1 MRHNA, CDR2 SNTAGT. This CDR3 contains 16 residues. The DNA for the CDR3 is TGTGCCAGCAGTCCAAGTCTAGACAGAACTATTAATGAGCAGTTCTTC. This encodes CASSPSLDRTINEQFF.

This clonotype was counted many times. The V call is TRBV5-8, the J call TRBJ2-3, with D possibly being TRBD1 or TRBD2 (5 bases each). V was pared by 0 bases and J by 0 bases, with 14 bases between. This CDR3 is built from 17 residues. Germline V lookup: CDR1 SGHTS, CDR2 YDEGEE. The CDR3 spells CASSLAGPFLSTDTQYF. Here the CDR3 DNA reads TGTGCCAGCAGCTTGGCGGGGCCATTTTTAAGCACAGATACGCAGTATTTT.

The chain has TRBV20-1 and TRBJ1-1, with 10 positions matching TRBD1. Germline V CDR1 and CDR2: DFQATT, SNEGSKA (reference sequence). The CDR3 is made up of 14 amino acids. V lost 5 bases and J lost 5; bases outside the gene matches: 8. CDR3 nucleotides: TGCAGTGCTCGACAGTCGGACAGGGGGACTGAAGCTTTCTTT. Translated: CSARQSDRGTEAFF.

A few counts support this clonotype. The chain combines TRBV7-2 with TRBJ2-7, with D maybe TRBD1 (6 bases). The CDR3 spans 14 residues. Per germline, CDR1 SGHTA and CDR2 FQGNSA. Trimming left V 5 bases short and J 1 base short, with 12 bases between. CDR3 sequence: CASSRITGSYEQYF. In DNA form, the CDR3 reads TGTGCCAGCAGCCGTATTACAGGGTCCTACGAGCAGTACTTC.

V and J are TRBV20-1 and TRBJ1-5; D is unresolved. Trimming stripped 1 base from V and 3 bases from J, with 7 bases between. The CDR3 is 13 residues long. Germline lookup yields CDR1 DFQATT and CDR2 SNEGSKA (reference sequence). CDR3 nucleotides: TGCAGTGCTAGAGGCGGCCTCAATCAGCCCCAGCATTTT. This sequence encodes CSARGGLNQPQHF.

This clonotype was detected a few times. V gene TRBV15 combines with J gene TRBJ2-3; D not certain. The V end lost 1 base, the J end lost 2 bases, and 4 bases lay between the germline ends. This CDR3 has 13 amino acids. Germline V gene sequence: CDR1 LNHNV, CDR2 YYDKDF (reference sequence). Here the CDR3 reads CATSRAPTDTQYF. CDR3 sequence (DNA): TGTGCCACCAGCAGAGCGCCCACAGATACGCAGTATTTT.